This TCR beta chain originates from a study of shared clonotypes between healthy human individuals. This CDR3 has 16 amino acids. V lost 5 bases to trimming and J lost 6 bases; unmatched junction nucleotides: 13. Per the germline V gene, CDR1 is SGHAT and CDR2 is FQNNGV. Deep was the level at which the assay was run. Sorted-subset replicate PCR reactions contained roughly 200 ng DNA, corresponding to some 29,000 T cell genomes. Sequencing was performed with immunoSEQ multiplex PCR; in TCRdb, only in-frame clones are kept and a portion is missing. The data show 2 million to 2.5 million clones, over 90% seen once.

This chain links TRBV11-2 with TRBJ2-7; 10 bases agree with TRBD2. Material for sequencing was naive CD4+ T cells from PBMCs. The sample's subset: CD45RA+ positively selected. The clonotype comes from a man between 18 and 29 years old in good health. Some clones in this sample may be carry-over from other donors' samples. This CDR3 is CASSLYSSGSKREQYF. The CDR3 region has the DNA TGTGCCAGCAGCCTCTACTCTAGCGGGAGTAAGCGCGAGCAGTACTTC.